The 29 T cell receptor beta chains below all came from one sample that was sequenced in a study of shared clonotypes between healthy human individuals. Using immunoSEQ multiplex PCR, the repertoire was profiled, and TCRdb retains in-frame clones only, with some absent. The table shows roughly 570,000 clones, with roughly 98% occurring only once. Naive CD8 isolation took CD45RO-negative cells positively selected for CCR7 and excluded terminally differentiated effector memory CD45RA+ cells. The sequenced sample was naive CD8+ T cells sorted from blood. The receptors were sampled from a young man in good health.

V gene TRBV5-4 combines with J gene TRBJ2-5, with D possibly called TRBD1 or TRBD2 (5 bases each). This CDR3 comprises 15 residues. V lost 2 bases and J 2 bases, leaving 13 bases between the germline ends. CDR1 SGHNT and CDR2 YYREEE come from the germline V gene (reference sequence). The CDR3 DNA follows: TGTGCCAGCAGCTTAAGGGACCAGTGGCAAGAGACCCAGTACTTC. Translating gives CASSLRDQWQETQYF.

This clone has only one observation. The rearrangement uses TRBV29-1 and TRBJ2-7; a possible D gene is TRBD2 (6 bases). V lost 7 bases to trimming and J lost 7 bases, with 17 bases between them. This CDR3 contains 12 residues. Per germline, CDR1 SQVTM and CDR2 ANQGSEA. CDR3 sequence: CSALLATGEQYF. For the CDR3, the DNA is TGCAGCGCCCTACTAGCCACGGGTGAGCAGTACTTC.

The J gene is TRBJ2-1, the V gene TRBV11-3, with TRBD1 as a possible D gene (6 bases). The CDR3 is made up of 15 amino acids. V was pared by 6 bases and J by 6 bases, with 18 bases between. Per the germline V gene, CDR1 is SGHNT and CDR2 is YENEEA. The CDR3 region has the DNA TGTGCCAGCAGTCAACCTGGGGGCTCGGTCAATGAGCAGTTCTTC. Encoded protein: CASSQPGGSVNEQFF.

The chain employs TRBV19 and TRBJ1-5; TRBD1 might be the D (5 bases). CDR3 length: 14 residues. With 2 bases removed from V and 7 bases from J, the gap between germline ends came to 12 bases. Germline CDR1 is LNHDA and CDR2 is SQIVND (reference sequence). The CDR3 DNA follows: TGTGCCAGTAGTATATCCGGGGCGTACCAGCCCCAGCATTTT. This translates into CASSISGAYQPQHF.

The chain uses TRBV11-2 and TRBJ2-1; D call uncertain. Trimming cost V 5 bases and J 2 bases, with 7 bases left between them. The CDR3 consists of 13 residues. Germline assignment: CDR1 SGHAT and CDR2 FQNNGV. CDR3 loop: CASSTRTYNEQFF. CDR3 nucleotides: TGTGCCAGCAGCACTCGAACCTACAATGAGCAGTTCTTC.

The CDR3 coding sequence is TGCGCCAGCAGCTTGGGGACAGGGGAGAGAATGAACACTGAAGCTTTCTTT. Translation: CASSLGTGERMNTEAFF. The V gene is TRBV5-1, the J gene TRBJ1-1, with 9 bases that match TRBD1. J gave up 0 bases and V 0 bases, and 6 bases lay outside the gene matches. CDR1 and CDR2 (germline): SGHRS, YFSETQ. The CDR3 runs 17 residues.

The genes are TRBV20-1 and TRBJ2-1; no clear D. V gave up 4 bases and J gave up 5 bases, with 6 bases separating them. CDR3 length: 11 amino acids. Germline V gene lookup returns CDR1 DFQATT and CDR2 SNEGSKA (reference sequence). The CDR3 spells CSANRNNEQFF. Here the CDR3 DNA reads TGCAGTGCTAACAGAAACAATGAGCAGTTCTTC.

The V gene is TRBV10-2, the J gene TRBJ2-7; 10 bases align to TRBD1. Per germline, CDR1 WSHSY and CDR2 SAAADI. J gave up 5 bases and V 6 bases, and 10 bases lay outside the gene matches. This CDR3 is 15 amino acids long. CDR3 loop: CASRNRDRGIHEQYF. The CDR3 DNA is TGCGCCAGCAGAAACCGGGACAGGGGTATCCACGAGCAGTACTTC.

The chain couples TRBV11-2 to TRBJ1-5; D unresolved. The germline gives CDR1 SGHAT, CDR2 FQNNGV. This CDR3 region has 13 residues. V lost 1 base and J lost 3, with 4 bases in between. For the CDR3, the DNA is TGTGCCAGCAGCTTAGGTCCCAATCAGCCCCAGCATTTT. This translates into CASSLGPNQPQHF.

J is TRBJ2-2 and V is TRBV4-3, with D possibly matching TRBD2 (7 bases). V was cut by 0 bases and J by 0 bases, with 14 bases left in between. CDR3 size: 18 residues. Germline V gives CDR1 LGHNA, CDR2 YSLEER. The CDR3 nucleotides read TGCGCCAGCAGCCAAGATAGGGGGAGGGATGCGAACACCGGGGAGCTGTTTTTT. Amino acids: CASSQDRGRDANTGELFF.

The rearrangement joins TRBV6-1 to TRBJ2-7, with 7 bases fitting TRBD1. From germline, CDR1 is MNHNS and CDR2 SASEGT. This CDR3 contains 15 residues. Trimming cost V 3 bases and J 2 bases; bases outside gene matches: 7. CDR3: CASSDRDSTTYEQYF. The CDR3 nucleotides read TGTGCCAGCAGTGACCGGGACAGCACTACCTACGAGCAGTACTTC.

This chain connects TRBV18 to TRBJ1-4; D unresolved. The germline CDR1 and CDR2 sequences are KGHSH and LQKENI. V gave up 8 bases and J gave up 0 bases, with 7 bases separating them. The CDR3 spans 13 residues. The CDR3 DNA reads as TGTGCCAGCCAGCGATCAACTAATGAAAAACTGTTTTTT. This encodes CASQRSTNEKLFF.

The V and J genes are TRBV5-1 and TRBJ2-7, with D possibly TRBD2 on 5 matching bases. Germline CDR1 is SGHRS and CDR2 is YFSETQ. Trimming left V 0 bases short and J 3 bases short, with 19 bases between. CDR3 length equals 17 residues. The CDR3, as DNA: TGCGCCAGCAGCTTGGGCGGAATAGGGAGACATGGCTACGAGCAGTACTTC. Translated: CASSLGGIGRHGYEQYF. Variable domain in full (rest from reference TRBV5-1 and TRBJ2-7): KAGVTQTPRYLIKTRGQQVTLSCSPISGHRSVSWYQQTPGQGLQFLFEYFSETQRNKGNFPGRFSGRQFSNSRSEMNVSTLELGDSALYLCASSLGGIGRHGYEQYFGPGTRLTVT.

As to this clone: Within the sample, other DNA sequences also encode this same CDR3. The CDR3 nucleotides are TGTGCCAGCTCACCCGGACAGTACAATGAGCAGTTCTTC. Amino acid sequence: CASSPGQYNEQFF. The chain links TRBV18 to TRBJ2-1; TRBD1 might be the D (6 bases). The V gene lost 3 bases and the J gene lost 4 bases, with 7 bases spanning the gap. This CDR3 contains 13 residues. Germline V gives CDR1 KGHSH, CDR2 LQKENI.

V gene TRBV7-9 combines with J gene TRBJ2-7; weak D call: TRBD1 (6 bases). With 5 bases removed from V and 2 bases from J, the gap between germline ends came to 16 bases. The CDR3 is 15 amino acids. Germline CDR1 SEHNR, CDR2 FQNEAQ (reference sequence). CDR3 DNA: TGTGCCAGCAGCATCCTGACAGGAACCCCCTACGAGCAGTACTTC. This gives the protein CASSILTGTPYEQYF.

The V and J genes are TRBV10-2 and TRBJ1-5; D ambiguous. The CDR3 is 14 amino acids. In germline, CDR1 is WSHSY, CDR2 SAAADI. Trimming took off 2 bases at V and 3 bases at J, with 8 bases between the two ends. As DNA, the CDR3 is TGCGCCAGCAGTGAGAGGGCAGACAATCAGCCCCAGCATTTT. Protein: CASSERADNQPQHF.

V and J are TRBV28 and TRBJ2-7; 9 bases line up with TRBD2. The ends lost 4 bases at V and 3 bases at J; junction bases unmatched: 10. This CDR3 has 16 residues. The germline gives CDR1 MDHEN, CDR2 SYDVKM. CDR3 in amino acids: CASSSVTSGTNYEQYF. The CDR3 region has the DNA TGTGCCAGCAGTTCAGTGACTAGCGGAACAAACTACGAGCAGTACTTC.

V gene TRBV4-1 combines with J gene TRBJ2-7, with 9 bases fitting TRBD2. The CDR3 loop spans 15 amino acids. Germline V gives CDR1 MGHRA, CDR2 YSYEKL. V trimming: 0 bases; J trimming: 6 bases; junction bases outside the gene matches: 6. The DNA for the CDR3 is TGCGCCAGCAGCCAAGATATCCTAGCGGGAAGCGAGCAGTACTTC. Its translation is CASSQDILAGSEQYF.

This chain joins TRBV4-1 and TRBJ2-1, with 9 bases identical to TRBD2. This CDR3 is 15 amino acids long. After removal of 2 bases from V and 9 bases from J, the junction contained 8 bases not matched to a gene. Germline CDR1 and CDR2: MGHRA and YSYEKL. As DNA, the CDR3 is TGCGCCAGCAGCCAACTAGCGGGACCTTCGGGTGAGCAGTTCTTC. Translating gives CASSQLAGPSGEQFF.

This chain joins TRBV10-1 and TRBJ2-7; D possibly matches TRBD1 or TRBD2 (5 bases each). Germline V gene sequence: CDR1 WNHNN, CDR2 SYGVQD (reference sequence). The CDR3 runs 15 residues. Trimming removed 2 bases from V and 3 bases from J, with 14 bases in between. The CDR3 DNA sequence: TGCGCCAGCAGTGAGGGGGACGGGATCTTCTACGAGCAGTACTTC. It translates to CASSEGDGIFYEQYF.

The chain uses TRBV13 and TRBJ2-1; D not certain. V dropped 7 bases and J dropped 10 bases, with 14 bases sitting between them. The CDR3 runs to 12 residues. Germline CDR1 reads PRHDT; CDR2 reads FYEKMQ (reference sequence). This CDR3 reads CASTSRPSEQFF. The CDR3 region has the DNA TGTGCCAGCACCTCCCGTCCATCCGAGCAGTTCTTC.

J is TRBJ2-5 and V is TRBV7-3; the D gene is possibly TRBD1 (6 bases). The V gene lost 4 bases and the J gene lost 5 bases, with 26 bases spanning the gap. The CDR3 contains 18 residues. Germline V lookup: CDR1 SGHTA, CDR2 FQGTGA. DNA for the CDR3: TGTGCCAGCAGCTCCCCCCCGACAGGCGCGTCAGGTGGGGAGACCCAGTACTTC. This gives the protein CASSSPPTGASGGETQYF.

The chain links TRBV9 to TRBJ2-1; TRBD2 aligns across 12 bases. The CDR3 has 15 amino acids. CDR1 is SGDLS and CDR2 is YYNGEE in the germline V gene. J lost 9 bases, V lost 0 bases, and 4 bases had no gene match. The CDR3 loop reads CASSVELAGGGEQFF. DNA for the CDR3: TGTGCCAGCAGCGTAGAACTAGCGGGAGGAGGTGAGCAGTTCTTC.

The chain uses TRBV7-9 and TRBJ1-5; maybe TRBD1 (6 bases). The CDR3 runs 13 residues. V was pared by 6 bases and J by 3 bases, with 9 bases between. CDR1 and CDR2 from the germline V gene are SEHNR and FQNEAQ (reference sequence). In DNA, the CDR3 is TGTGCCAGCAGTAGGGGGAACAATCAGCCCCAGCATTTT. Protein: CASSRGNNQPQHF.

This clone was recorded only once. The chain combines TRBV7-8 with TRBJ1-5, with TRBD1 matching 9 bases. The CDR3 spans 15 residues. Germline V gene sequence: CDR1 SGHVS, CDR2 FQNEAQ. V lost 3 bases and J lost 4; bases outside the gene matches: 4. CDR3 DNA: TGTGCCAGCAGCTTGGGACAGGGAAGGAATCAGCCCCAGCATTTT. Translating it yields CASSLGQGRNQPQHF.

The genes are TRBV13 and TRBJ1-1; unclear D gene. This CDR3 comprises 15 residues. Germline CDR1 reads PRHDT; CDR2 reads FYEKMQ (reference sequence). Trimming shortened V by 5 bases and J by 6 bases, and 19 bases separated the two germline ends. CDR3 loop: CASSTSGEGSAEAFF. In DNA form, the CDR3 reads TGTGCCAGCAGCACATCCGGGGAAGGGTCGGCTGAAGCTTTCTTT.

V and J are TRBV5-5 and TRBJ1-3; no firm D call. Germline-derived CDR1 and CDR2 are SGHKS and YYEKEE (reference sequence). V was cut by 0 bases and J by 3 bases, with 13 bases left in between. The CDR3 totals 16 residues. DNA for the CDR3: TGTGCCAGCAGCTTGGTGGTGAGCGGCCATGGAAACACCATATATTTT. As protein: CASSLVVSGHGNTIYF.

This rearrangement joins TRBV2 to TRBJ2-7, with D perhaps matching TRBD1 (5 bases). Trimming left V 2 bases short and J 7 bases short, with 18 bases between. CDR1 SNHLY and CDR2 FYNNEI come from the germline V gene. The length of the CDR3 is 15 residues. Here the CDR3 reads CASSERLRQTVEQYF. CDR3 DNA sequence: TGTGCCAGCAGTGAAAGGCTGAGACAGACTGTAGAGCAGTACTTC.

This clone was counted a few times. The V gene is TRBV4-1, the J gene TRBJ1-2; D is ambiguous. V gave up 4 bases and J gave up 4 bases, with 16 bases separating them. This CDR3 is built from 15 residues. The germline CDR1 and CDR2 sequences are MGHRA and YSYEKL. The CDR3 spells CASSLDPSPTYGYTF. The CDR3 DNA follows: TGCGCCAGCAGCCTTGACCCGTCACCTACCTATGGCTACACCTTC.